This paragraph reports one T cell receptor (beta chain). Germline values: CDR1 LNHDA, CDR2 SQIVND (reference sequence). V lost 4 bases, J lost 6 bases, and 13 bases lay in between. This CDR3 region has 14 residues. This record comes from a study of blood T cell repertoires in COVID-19. This table comes from immunoSEQ multiplex PCR, and its TCRdb copy is limited to in-frame clones, with some not included. The profile shows about 66,000 clones, about 86% of them singletons. Input material: peripheral blood. This receptor was identified in a man aged 45-65 years with active COVID-19. V and J are TRBV19 and TRBJ1-5, with a tentative D call TRBD1 (6 bases). The DNA of the CDR3 is TGTGCCAGTAGTAGCTACAGGGAAGGTCAGCCCCAGCATTTT. Amino acids: CASSSYREGQPQHF. The variable domain in full, with the rest retrieved from reference TRBV19 and TRBJ1-5, is DGGITQSPKYLFRKEGQNVTLSCEQNLNHDAMYWYRQDPGQGLRLIYYSQIVNDFQKGDIAEGYSVSREKKESFPLTVTSAQKNPTAFYLCASSSYREGQPQHFGDGTRLSIL.